Listed here are 32 T cell receptor gamma chains from one sample, sequenced in a study of γδ T cells in repeated Plasmodium falciparum infection. Gammadelta T cells were flow-sorted from PBMC into Vgamma9/Vdelta2+ and Vdelta2-negative populations for bulk analysis. TCRdb repeated clone calling on the multiplex PCR reads with CATT. The data contain about 26,000 gamma-chain clones, about 2.9% of them singletons. The sequencing input was gamma-delta T cells from blood. These TCRs come from a pool of human donors (malaria-infected and uninfected, not separated).

The sample holds a few counts of this clone. This likely came from a read error, as a far larger clone is one base away. Different DNA sequences within this sample yield the same CDR3. The V gene is given as TRGV9, and no J gene call is available. Per germline, CDR1 GITISATS and CDR2 ISYDGTV (reference sequence). CDR3 size: 17 residues. The CDR3 protein is CALWEKWNKAGDWIKTF. DNA of the CDR3: TGTGCCTTGTGGGAGAAATGGAATAAGGCCGGAGATTGGATCAAGACATTT.

This clone was counted ten times or more. This sequence is one base from a far larger clone and is likely a read error. Other DNA sequences in the same sample also yield this CDR3. The V gene is TRGV9, the J gene TRGJ1 or TRGJ2. The V gene end was trimmed by 3 bases and the J gene end by 7 bases; junction bases not matched to a gene: 9. This CDR3 is built from 13 residues. Germline V lookup: CDR1 GITISATS, CDR2 ISYDGTV (reference sequence). The CDR3 DNA reads TGTGCCTTGTGGGAGCCGATTTACTATAAGAAACTCTTT. It codes for CALWEPIYYKKLF.

About this clone: This DNA translates differently at residue 4 from the TCRdb protein, which is that of a much larger clone; a read error is likely, and the protein shown is the DNA's own translation. Other DNA sequences in this specimen translate into the identical CDR3. The chain recombines TRGV9 with TRGJ1 or TRGJ2. The J gene, absent from TCRdb, was called here by matching the DNA to germline. After removal of 7 bases from V and 4 bases from J, the junction contained 10 bases not matched to a gene. CDR3 length equals 13 residues. In germline, CDR1 is GITISATS, CDR2 ISYDGTV (reference sequence). CDR3 region: CALCEYRYYKKLF. Written as DNA, the CDR3 is TGTGCCTTGTGCGAGTATCGCTATTATAAGAAACTCTTT.

This clone was observed at least ten times. V usage is TRGV4 and J usage is TRGJ1 or TRGJ2. CDR3 size: 13 residues. The germline V gene encodes CDR1 EGSTGY and CDR2 YDSYTSSV. The J segment lost 4 bases and the V segment lost 0 bases, leaving 3 bases of the junction unmatched. CDR3 bases: TGTGCCACCTGGGATGGGCAGTATTATAAGAAACTCTTT. Its translation: CATWDGQYYKKLF.

Of note for this clone: TCRdb's entry gives the protein of a much larger clone, which mismatches this DNA's translation at residue 3, likely from a read error; the protein reported here is translated from the DNA. This rearrangement joins TRGV9 to TRGJP1. The J gene, absent from TCRdb, was called here by matching the DNA to germline. After removal of 11 bases from V and 11 bases from J, the junction contained 17 bases not matched to a gene. The CDR3 sequence is 13 residues long. Germline V gene data show CDR1 as GITISATS and CDR2 as ISYDGTV (reference sequence). The CDR3 DNA reads TGTGCCTCGTATGTTTTCGGGGGGTGGTTCAAGATATTT. It yields the protein CASYVFGGWFKIF.

The table lists this clone with many counts. The protein that TCRdb holds for this DNA derives from a much larger clone and differs from the translated DNA at residue 12, which likely indicates a read error; the protein shown here is translated from the DNA. V is TRGV9 and J is TRGJ1 or TRGJ2. Assignment of the J gene here rests on matching the DNA to germline, because TCRdb gives none. The germline V gene encodes CDR1 GITISATS and CDR2 ISYDGTV (reference sequence). CDR3 length: 15 amino acids. CDR3 nucleotides: TGTGCCTTGTGGGAGCTCGACCCTTTTTGTTATGAGAAACTCTTT. It translates to CALWELDPFCYEKLF.

At least ten counts were recorded for this clone. A far larger clone is off by one base, so a read error is likely. Additional DNA sequences in this sample encode the identical CDR3. J gene calling gave no result, while the V gene is TRGV9. CDR3 length: 13 residues. Germline loops: CDR1 GITISATS, CDR2 ISYDGTV (reference sequence). CDR3 in DNA: TGTGCCTTGTGGGAGGTGCAAGGTTATAAGAAGCTCTTT. Amino acids: CALWEVQGYKKLF.

Within the sample, this clone is medium-sized. A clone one base away is much larger, so this may be a read error. The sample carries other DNA sequences with the same CDR3. The chain recombines TRGV3 with TRGJ1 or TRGJ2. Germline V gene data show CDR1 as VTNTFY and CDR2 as YDVSTARD (reference sequence). The CDR3 extends over 13 amino acids. J gave up 3 bases and V 3 bases, and 5 bases lay outside the gene matches. CDR3 nucleotide sequence: TGTGCCACCTGGGACCGATTTTATTATAAGAAACTCTTT. It is translated as CATWDRFYYKKLF.

This clone was observed at least ten times. This rearrangement joins TRGV4 to TRGJP2. The J segment lost 0 bases and the V segment lost 9 bases, leaving 7 bases of the junction unmatched. The CDR3 length is 14 residues. Looked up from germline, CDR1 is EGSTGY and CDR2 is YDSYTSSV. Written as DNA, the CDR3 is TGTGCCACCATGGACAATAGTAGTGATTGGATCAAGACGTTT. It yields the protein CATMDNSSDWIKTF.

This clone was counted ten times or more. The TCRdb protein, from a much larger clone, departs from this DNA's translation at residue 10, likely by read error; the protein shown derives from the DNA. The V gene is given as TRGV9, and no J gene call is available. The CDR3 has 13 residues. Germline assignment: CDR1 GITISATS and CDR2 ISYDGTV (reference sequence). CDR3 amino acids: CALWEDSYYNKLF. The CDR3, as DNA: TGTGCCTTGTGGGAGGACAGTTATTATAATAAACTCTTT.

This clone showed up just a few times. The protein TCRdb lists belongs to a much larger clone and differs from this DNA's translation at residue 9, which points to a read error; the protein shown is made from the DNA. The V gene is given as TRGV2, and no J gene call is available. Looked up from germline, CDR1 is EGSNGY and CDR2 is YDSYNSKV. The length of the CDR3 is 11 residues. The CDR3 DNA follows: TGTGCCACCTGGGACGGGCGTTGGAGACTCTTT. Its protein product is CATWDGRWRLF.

This clone was picked up a small number of times. A far larger clone is only one base removed, so a read error is likely. No DNA is shown, since the ends of the CDR3 on it are uncertain; the CDR3 is the one TCRdb lists. The J gene is uncalled and the V gene is TRGV5. Germline V gives CDR1 VINAFY, CDR2 YDVSNSKD. The CDR3 numbers 32 amino acids, ends counted. CDR3 amino acids: CATWDRRRIIRNSLAVEQHWLSQVSIGRIQHF.

This clone was picked up a small number of times. This likely traces to a read error, being one base from a far larger clone. The same CDR3 also results from other DNA sequences found in this sample. V and J are TRGV4 and TRGJ1 or TRGJ2. Here the J gene was assigned by germline matching of the DNA, as TCRdb has none. CDR1 is EGSTGY and CDR2 is YDSYTSSV in the germline V gene. CDR3 size: 14 residues. Germline trimming cut 1 base from V and 5 bases from J; bases unmatched to any gene: 8. Here the CDR3 DNA reads TGTGCCACCTGGGATGGCCGCCGCGATTATAAGAAACTCTTT. This gives the protein CATWDGRRDYKKLF.

Remarks on this clone: This may stem from a read error, because a much larger clone lies one nucleotide away. The CDR3: CATWDSPRSYKKLF. The DNA of the CDR3 is TGTGCCACCTGGGACAGCCCACGATCCTATAAGAAACTCTTT. This sequence joins TRGV5 and TRGJ1 or TRGJ2. Here the J gene was assigned by germline matching of the DNA, as TCRdb has none. This CDR3 has 14 residues. V was pared by 1 base and J by 7 bases, with 10 bases of the junction left unmatched. Germline CDR1 and CDR2: VINAFY and YDVSNSKD.

This clone is judged medium-sized. Within the sample, other DNA sequences also encode this same CDR3. The V and J genes are TRGV3 and TRGJ1 or TRGJ2. Germline CDR1 reads VTNTFY; CDR2 reads YDVSTARD (reference sequence). Trimming at V came to 1 base and at J to 7 bases, leaving 10 bases not matched to a gene. This CDR3 has 14 amino acids. This chain's CDR3 is CATWDSDWSYKKLF. The CDR3 nucleotides are TGTGCCACCTGGGACAGCGACTGGTCCTATAAGAAACTCTTT.

At least ten counts were recorded for this clone. The rearrangement uses TRGV4 and TRGJ1 or TRGJ2. The J segment lost 3 bases and the V segment lost 1 base, leaving 9 bases of the junction unmatched. Germline CDR1 and CDR2: EGSTGY and YDSYTSSV. The CDR3 runs to 15 residues. In DNA, the CDR3 is TGTGCCACCTGGGATGGTACCCCTAGTTATTATAAGAAACTCTTT. This sequence encodes CATWDGTPSYYKKLF.

This clone appeared many times. The TCRdb record carries a much larger clone's protein, which differs from this DNA's translation at residue 12; a read error is the likely cause, and the protein listed here is the DNA translation. The rearrangement links TRGV9 to TRGJP1. No J gene is reported in TCRdb; it was inferred here by comparing the DNA with germline. The CDR3 contains 13 residues. Germline assignment: CDR1 GITISATS and CDR2 ISYDGTV (reference sequence). Written as DNA, the CDR3 is TGTGCCTTGGGGGAGTTGGGCAAAAAAATCAAGATATTT. As protein: CALGELGKKIKIF.

As for this clone: This sequence is one base from a far larger clone and is likely a read error. This CDR3 is also generated by other DNA sequences in the sample. This sequence joins TRGV9 and TRGJ1 or TRGJ2. The J gene, not given by TCRdb, was assigned here from a germline match of the nucleotide sequence. The J segment lost 4 bases and the V segment lost 0 bases, leaving 6 bases of the junction unmatched. The length of the CDR3 is 14 residues. Germline CDR1 reads GITISATS; CDR2 reads ISYDGTV (reference sequence). In nucleotides, the CDR3 is TGTGCCTTGTGGGAGGTGACAGACTATTATAAGAAACTCTTT. Translating it yields CALWEVTDYYKKLF.

A remark on this clone: The sample holds other DNA sequences that translate to the same CDR3. V is TRGV2 and J is TRGJ1 or TRGJ2. The J gene comes from matching the DNA to germline here; TCRdb lacks it. The CDR3 contains 15 residues. Germline V gene sequence: CDR1 EGSNGY, CDR2 YDSYNSKV. V gave up 0 bases and J gave up 7 bases; unmatched junction bases: 12. CDR3 DNA: TGTGCCACCTGGGACGGGCCGAAGCTACAATATAAGAAACTCTTT. It translates to CATWDGPKLQYKKLF.

Ten or more counts support this clone. TCRdb's protein, taken from a much larger clone, differs from this DNA's translation at residue 12, likely owing to a read error; the protein displayed comes from the DNA. In DNA form, the CDR3 reads TGTGCCTTGTGGGAGACCACCCCAGAGTTGGGCGAAAAAATCAAGGTATTT. This translates into CALWETTPELGEKIKVF. The chain uses TRGV9 and TRGJP. Germline matching of the DNA provided the J gene here, since TCRdb leaves it blank. The CDR3 length is 17 residues. Germline loops: CDR1 GITISATS, CDR2 ISYDGTV (reference sequence).

With respect to this clone: A read error is the likely source, as a far larger clone sits one nucleotide away. The V and J genes are TRGV9 and TRGJ1 or TRGJ2. The J gene was missing in TCRdb and was found by matching the end of the DNA to germline. The germline V gene encodes CDR1 GITISATS and CDR2 ISYDGTV (reference sequence). The CDR3 sequence is 11 residues long. CDR3 region: CALSQGVEKLF. In nucleotides, the CDR3 is TGCGCCTTGTCCCAAGGGGTGGAGAAACTCTTT.

This clone has at least ten counts. TCRdb's listed protein matches a much larger clone and diverges from this DNA's translation at residue 12, likely through a read error; the protein shown comes from the DNA. The CDR3 is CATWDRQNYYKRLF. CDR3 coding DNA: TGTGCCACCTGGGACAGACAGAATTATTATAAGAGACTCTTT. The V gene is TRGV3, the J gene TRGJ1 or TRGJ2. Germline V gives CDR1 VTNTFY, CDR2 YDVSTARD (reference sequence). The CDR3 is 14 residues long.

This clone has more than one count but fewer than ten. The amino acid sequence in TCRdb belongs to a much larger clone and departs from this DNA's translation at residue 3, likely a sequencing read error; the sequence shown is translated from the DNA. J is TRGJP2 and V is TRGV4. TCRdb does not report a J gene; here it was assigned by matching the DNA to germline references. CDR3 length: 13 amino acids. Germline V gene lookup returns CDR1 EGSTGY and CDR2 YDSYTSSV. The DNA for the CDR3 is TGTGCCGCCTGGGATGTGGGTGATTGGATCAAGACGTTT. This sequence encodes CAAWDVGDWIKTF.

This clone was counted at least ten times. Given a much more abundant clone one base away, this may be a read error. The sample holds other DNA sequences that translate to the same CDR3. The V gene is TRGV2, the J gene TRGJP2. The CDR3 extends over 15 amino acids. Germline lookup yields CDR1 EGSNGY and CDR2 YDSYNSKV. J lost 3 bases, V lost 0 bases, and 4 bases had no gene match. CDR3 DNA sequence: TGTGCCACCTGGGACGGGCCTGGTAGTGATTGGATCAAGACGTTT. Translation: CATWDGPGSDWIKTF.

This clone was observed a handful of times. A read error likely explains why the TCRdb protein, taken from a much larger clone, differs from this DNA's translation at residue 12; the protein shown is translated from the DNA. This chain connects TRGV9 to TRGJ1 or TRGJ2. Here the J gene came from matching the DNA to germline, since TCRdb omits it. The CDR3 loop spans 15 amino acids. Germline assignment: CDR1 GITISATS and CDR2 ISYDGTV (reference sequence). This chain's CDR3 is CALWEPAPNYYRKLF. The CDR3 DNA reads as TGTGCCTTGTGGGAGCCTGCCCCGAATTATTATAGGAAACTCTTT.

This clone has more than one count but fewer than ten. With only one base between it and a far larger clone, this is likely a read error. Within the sample, other DNA sequences also encode this same CDR3. The rearrangement uses TRGV9 and TRGJ1 or TRGJ2. In the absence of a J gene in TCRdb, the DNA was matched to germline to assign it here. This CDR3 contains 11 residues. Germline-derived CDR1 and CDR2 are GITISATS and ISYDGTV (reference sequence). V trimming: 5 bases; J trimming: 10 bases; junction bases outside the gene matches: 8. DNA for the CDR3: TGTGCCTTGTGGGTGAGGTACAAGAAACTCTTT. Amino acid sequence: CALWVRYKKLF.

On this clone itself: TCRdb shows a much larger clone's protein in place of this DNA's translation, and the two differ at residue 10, likely through a read error; the protein shown is translated from the DNA. The CDR3 region has the DNA TGTGCCACCTGGGATGCCCCGGATTATCATAAGAAACTCTTT. Protein sequence: CATWDAPDYHKKLF. The V call is TRGV4, the J call TRGJ1 or TRGJ2. In the absence of a J gene in TCRdb, the DNA was matched to germline to assign it here. The germline gives CDR1 EGSTGY, CDR2 YDSYTSSV. The CDR3 runs 14 residues.

This clone was counted ten times or more. The protein recorded in TCRdb matches a much larger clone and deviates from this DNA's translation at residue 10, suggesting a read error; the protein here is obtained by translating the DNA. The gene calls are TRGV9 and TRGJ1 or TRGJ2. The germline V gene has CDR1 GITISATS and CDR2 ISYDGTV (reference sequence). The CDR3 consists of 15 residues. The ends lost 0 bases at V and 5 bases at J; junction bases unmatched: 10. Here the CDR3 DNA reads TGTGCCTTGTGGGAGGTGCATGGGACGCATTATAAGAAACTCTTT. It translates to CALWEVHGTHYKKLF.

Notes on this clone: TCRdb's protein, taken from a much larger clone, differs from this DNA's translation at residue 3, likely owing to a read error; the protein displayed comes from the DNA. CDR3 loop: CAVWEGKQELGKKIKVF. The DNA of the CDR3 is TGTGCCGTGTGGGAAGGAAAACAAGAGTTGGGCAAAAAAATCAAGGTATTT. The chain joins TRGV9 to TRGJP. Because TCRdb records no J gene, it was assigned here through a match of the DNA to germline. This CDR3 contains 17 residues. From germline, CDR1 is GITISATS and CDR2 ISYDGTV (reference sequence).

This clone has just a few counts. A far larger clone lies a single base away; this is likely a read error. The same CDR3 also results from other DNA sequences found in this sample. This chain links TRGV8 with TRGJP1. No J segment appears in TCRdb, so it was assigned here by matching the sequence to germline. The CDR3 covers 13 residues. Germline loops: CDR1 VENAVY, CDR2 YDSYNSRV. CDR3 amino acids: CATWDTTGWFKIF. The CDR3 DNA sequence: TGTGCCACCTGGGATACTACTGGTTGGTTCAAGATATTT.

As concerns this clone: A far larger clone is only one base removed, so a read error is likely. The same CDR3 is also encoded by other DNA sequences in this sample. This chain joins TRGV2 and TRGJP1. TCRdb is silent on the J gene; assignment here came from matching the DNA to germline. The CDR3 runs 18 residues. Trimming at V came to 10 bases and at J to 0 bases, leaving 20 bases not matched to a gene. From germline, CDR1 is EGSNGY and CDR2 YDSYNSKV. Here the CDR3 reads CATSQMALKYTTGWFKIF. DNA for the CDR3: TGTGCCACTTCCCAGATGGCTCTTAAATATACCACTGGTTGGTTCAAGATATTT.

At least ten counts were recorded for this clone. A mismatch at residue 6 separates the TCRdb protein from the translated DNA, so the protein presented here was translated from the DNA. J is TRGJ1 or TRGJ2 and V is TRGV9. V dropped 5 bases and J dropped 6; count of bases not matched to a gene: 4. The CDR3 has 11 amino acids. The germline V gene encodes CDR1 GITISATS and CDR2 ISYDGTV (reference sequence). The CDR3 DNA is TGTGCCTTGTGGGGGCGTTATAAGAAACTCTTT. Translated: CALWGRYKKLF.